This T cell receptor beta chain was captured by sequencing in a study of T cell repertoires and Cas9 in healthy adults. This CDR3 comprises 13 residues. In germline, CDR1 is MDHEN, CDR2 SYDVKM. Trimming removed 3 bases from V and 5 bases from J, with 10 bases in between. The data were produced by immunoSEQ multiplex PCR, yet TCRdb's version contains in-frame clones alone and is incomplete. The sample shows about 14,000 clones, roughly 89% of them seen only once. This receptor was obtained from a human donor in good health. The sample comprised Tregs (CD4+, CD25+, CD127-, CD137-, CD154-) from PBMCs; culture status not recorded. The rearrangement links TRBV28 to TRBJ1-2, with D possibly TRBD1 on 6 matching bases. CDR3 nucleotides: TGTGCCAGCAGTTTGTTTGGACAGTATGGCTACACCTTC. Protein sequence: CASSLFGQYGYTF.